Following are 32 T cell receptor beta chains from one sample sequenced in a study of blood T cell repertoires in COVID-19. The table came from immunoSEQ multiplex PCR; TCRdb's copy has only in-frame clones and leaves some out. Here the sample spans approximately 290,000 clones, about four fifths being singletons. Input material: peripheral blood. The receptors here all came from an older person with COVID-19, enrolled during active disease.

This clone was observed a few times. The chain uses TRBV30 and TRBJ2-5; unclear D gene. This CDR3 comprises 11 residues. Trimming pared 0 bases from V and 6 bases from J, leaving 5 bases between. In germline, CDR1 is GTSNPN, CDR2 SVGIG (reference sequence). CDR3 nucleotides: TGTGCCTGGAGTGTACAGAAGACCCAGTACTTC. Protein: CAWSVQKTQYF.

The V and J genes are TRBV5-1 and TRBJ2-1, with 14 bases identical to TRBD2. CDR3 length: 16 amino acids. V was pared by 3 bases and J by 2 bases, with 1 base of the junction left unmatched. Looked up from germline, CDR1 is SGHRS and CDR2 is YFSETQ. The CDR3 DNA reads TGCGCCAGCAGCTCGACTAGCGGGGGGGCCTACAATGAGCAGTTCTTC. Translating it yields CASSSTSGGAYNEQFF.

The rearrangement uses TRBV27 and TRBJ2-3; 7 bases line up with TRBD2. The J segment lost 0 bases and the V segment lost 4 bases, leaving 4 bases of the junction unmatched. Germline values: CDR1 MNHEY, CDR2 SMNVEV (reference sequence). The CDR3 spans 15 residues. The chain's CDR3 is CASSYQRGSTDTQYF. CDR3 DNA: TGTGCCAGCAGTTACCAGCGGGGTAGCACAGATACGCAGTATTTT.

The genes are TRBV14 and TRBJ2-7; no definite D call. This CDR3 has 13 residues. Per the germline V gene, CDR1 is SGHDN and CDR2 is FVKESK. Trimming shortened V by 1 base and J by 3 bases, and 7 bases separated the two germline ends. Here the CDR3 reads CASSQVSGYEQYF. For the CDR3, the DNA is TGTGCCAGCAGCCAAGTTTCAGGCTACGAGCAGTACTTC.

This clone was seen once. The chain carries TRBV18 and TRBJ1-6; tentative D call: TRBD1 (6 bases). Trimming removed 2 bases at V and 5 bases at J, with 7 bases between. Germline V CDR1 and CDR2: KGHSH, LQKENI. The length of the CDR3 is 14 residues. CDR3 region: CASSPAGDNSPLHF. CDR3 nucleotide sequence: TGTGCCAGCTCACCAGCAGGGGATAATTCACCCCTCCACTTT. The complete variable domain, with remaining parts taken from reference TRBV18 and TRBJ1-6, reads NAGVMQNPRHLVRRRGQEARLRCSPMKGHSHVYWYRQLPEEGLKFMVYLQKENIIDESGMPKERFSAEFPKEGPSILRIQQVVRGDSAAYFCASSPAGDNSPLHFGNGTRLTVT.

The chain couples TRBV6-5 to TRBJ2-7; possible D gene TRBD1, 5 bases. Germline lookup yields CDR1 MNHEY and CDR2 SVGAGI. The CDR3 extends over 15 amino acids. V dropped 4 bases and J dropped 4 bases, with 17 bases sitting between them. CDR3 DNA sequence: TGTGCCAGCAGTTCACTAAGGGGAAGGATATACGAGCAGTACTTC. It yields the protein CASSSLRGRIYEQYF.

The chain links TRBV6-5 to TRBJ1-2; D remains unclear. The V and J ends lost 6 bases and 4 bases respectively, with 9 bases between them. Germline lookup yields CDR1 MNHEY and CDR2 SVGAGI. The CDR3 consists of 12 residues. In DNA, the CDR3 is TGTGCCAGCAGCCGAGAGGGCTATGGCTACACCTTC. Amino acids: CASSREGYGYTF.

The chain uses TRBV19 and TRBJ2-5, with D tentatively TRBD2 (6 bases). The CDR3 covers 15 residues. From germline, CDR1 is LNHDA and CDR2 SQIVND (reference sequence). V was trimmed by 3 bases and J by 8 bases, leaving 19 bases between them. The CDR3 DNA is TGTGCCAGTAGTATGTGGTTGGGGACTCCCGCTACCCAGTACTTC. Amino acids: CASSMWLGTPATQYF.

This rearrangement joins TRBV10-3 to TRBJ1-3; weak D call: TRBD1 (6 bases). The germline V gene encodes CDR1 ENHRY and CDR2 SYGVKD. This CDR3 is built from 15 residues. Trimming removed 8 bases at V and 4 bases at J, with 18 bases between. CDR3 amino acids: CAIGDQGLTGNTIYF. The CDR3 nucleotides read TGTGCCATCGGGGATCAGGGGCTGACGGGAAACACCATATATTTT.

The genes are TRBV7-3 and TRBJ2-2; D gene unclear. Trimming cost V 4 bases and J 4 bases, with 7 bases left between them. The germline gives CDR1 SGHTA, CDR2 FQGTGA. This CDR3 spans 13 amino acids. The CDR3 region is CASSSGGTGELFF. Written as DNA, the CDR3 is TGTGCCAGCAGCTCCGGCGGCACCGGGGAGCTGTTTTTT.

This clone was counted a single time. This chain links TRBV6-2 or TRBV6-3 with TRBJ1-2; 7 bases are shared with TRBD1. V trimming: 4 bases; J trimming: 8 bases; junction bases outside the gene matches: 7. CDR1 MNHEY and CDR2 SVGEGT come from the germline V gene. This CDR3 is 13 amino acids long. CDR3 DNA sequence: TGTGCCAGCAGTTCTCAGGGGGTAGGCGGCTACACCTTC. It yields the protein CASSSQGVGGYTF.

CDR3 in amino acids: CATAGDGIYNEQFF. In nucleotides, the CDR3 is TGTGCCACCGCAGGGGATGGGATCTACAATGAGCAGTTCTTC. The gene calls are TRBV24-1 and TRBJ2-1; weak D call: TRBD1 (6 bases). V was shortened by 9 bases and J by 3 bases, with 14 bases between the two germline ends. Per germline, CDR1 KGHDR and CDR2 SFDVKD. The length of the CDR3 is 14 residues.

This chain connects TRBV28 to TRBJ2-5, with 12 bases lining up with TRBD2. Germline V gene sequence: CDR1 MDHEN, CDR2 SYDVKM. V shed 6 bases and J 4 bases; nucleotides not matched to a gene: 9. The CDR3 has 16 amino acids. This CDR3 reads CASSRRLAGVGETQYF. The CDR3 DNA reads as TGTGCCAGCAGCCGAAGACTAGCGGGAGTTGGAGAGACCCAGTACTTC.

The J gene is TRBJ2-3, the V gene TRBV6-5; 7 bases are a match to TRBD1. CDR1 and CDR2 from the germline V gene are MNHEY and SVGAGI. CDR3 length: 15 amino acids. The trim removed 6 bases at V and 2 bases at J, leaving 8 bases unmatched. Here the CDR3 reads CASSGERGPTDTQYF. As DNA, the CDR3 is TGTGCCAGCAGCGGGGAGAGGGGGCCCACAGATACGCAGTATTTT.

CDR3 sequence: CASSIRASGRFEQFF. CDR3 nucleotides: TGTGCCAGTAGTATAAGGGCTAGCGGGAGGTTTGAGCAGTTCTTC. V gene TRBV19 combines with J gene TRBJ2-1; 11 positions match TRBD2. Germline-derived CDR1 and CDR2 are LNHDA and SQIVND (reference sequence). This CDR3 is built from 15 residues. The ends lost 2 bases at V and 9 bases at J; junction bases unmatched: 6.

V is TRBV19 and J is TRBJ1-3; the D gene is possibly TRBD1 (5 bases). This CDR3 spans 14 amino acids. Between the trimmed V and J ends, which lost 7 bases and 9 bases, there was a span of 19 bases. Germline lookup yields CDR1 LNHDA and CDR2 SQIVND (reference sequence). CDR3 sequence: CASTLQGVGATIYF. The CDR3, as DNA: TGTGCCAGTACCCTTCAAGGGGTAGGCGCCACCATATATTTT.

The chain joins TRBV3-1 (or the pseudogene TRBV3-2) to TRBJ2-7; TRBD1 might be the D (5 bases). The CDR3 has 15 residues. Deletions cut 0 bases from V and 1 base from J, with 10 bases between. The germline V gene encodes CDR1 LGHDT and CDR2 YNNKEL (reference sequence). This chain's CDR3 is CASSQDPRTSYEQYF. In nucleotides, the CDR3 is TGTGCCAGCAGCCAAGATCCGAGGACATCCTACGAGCAGTACTTC.

The chain links TRBV28 to TRBJ1-1, with 11 bases fitting TRBD1. CDR1 and CDR2 (germline): MDHEN, SYDVKM. With V trimmed by 4 bases and J by 0 bases, 4 bases remained unmatched. This CDR3 region has 16 residues. In DNA, the CDR3 is TGTGCCAGCAGTTCCGGACAGGGGGCGGTGAACACTGAAGCTTTCTTT. Amino acid sequence: CASSSGQGAVNTEAFF.

V gene TRBV28 combines with J gene TRBJ1-2; 7 bases fit TRBD1. After removal of 6 bases from V and 8 bases from J, the junction contained 12 bases not matched to a gene. Germline V gives CDR1 MDHEN, CDR2 SYDVKM. This CDR3 has 14 amino acids. The CDR3 is CASRGGTGVSGYTF. CDR3 coding DNA: TGTGCCAGCAGAGGCGGCACAGGGGTCTCCGGCTACACCTTC.

The chain carries TRBV7-9 and TRBJ1-1; 12 nucleotides agree with TRBD1. Per germline, CDR1 SEHNR and CDR2 FQNEAQ (reference sequence). V shed 4 bases, J shed 4 bases, and the junction held 4 bases outside the gene matches. The CDR3 totals 15 residues. The CDR3 region is CASSWGQGASTEAFF. In DNA form, the CDR3 reads TGTGCCAGCAGCTGGGGACAGGGGGCTAGCACTGAAGCTTTCTTT.

The rearrangement uses TRBV19 and TRBJ2-1; 8 nucleotides line up with TRBD2. J was trimmed by 4 bases and V by 6 bases; bases with no gene match: 11. Germline V gene lookup returns CDR1 LNHDA and CDR2 SQIVND (reference sequence). This CDR3 has 16 residues. For the CDR3, the DNA is TGTGCCAGTAGCAGCCGCCCCGGGGGGGGTTACAATGAGCAGTTCTTC. This gives the protein CASSSRPGGGYNEQFF. The full variable domain, in which reference TRBV19 and TRBJ2-1 provide the parts outside the CDR3, is DGGITQSPKYLFRKEGQNVTLSCEQNLNHDAMYWYRQDPGQGLRLIYYSQIVNDFQKGDIAEGYSVSREKKESFPLTVTSAQKNPTAFYLCASSSRPGGGYNEQFFGPGTRLTVL.

The chain combines TRBV3-1 (or the pseudogene TRBV3-2) with TRBJ1-6; 7 nucleotides line up with TRBD1. J gave up 6 bases and V 2 bases, and 10 bases lay outside the gene matches. The CDR3 is 17 amino acids. Germline CDR1 LGHDT, CDR2 YNNKEL (reference sequence). The CDR3 protein is CASSQNPTGAANSPLHF. The CDR3, as DNA: TGTGCCAGCAGCCAAAACCCCACAGGGGCAGCTAATTCACCCCTCCACTTT.

This clone was seen once. The chain combines TRBV6-5 with TRBJ1-1; D remains unclear. CDR3 size: 13 residues. Germline V gene lookup returns CDR1 MNHEY and CDR2 SVGAGI. The V end was cut by 8 bases, the J end by 4 bases, with 14 bases between. The DNA of the CDR3 is TGTGCCAGCCGGTGGGTGGGAGGCACTGAAGCTTTCTTT. Its translation: CASRWVGGTEAFF.

The V and J genes are TRBV7-9 and TRBJ2-3, with 8 bases matching TRBD1. Germline trimming cut 4 bases from V and 6 bases from J; bases unmatched to any gene: 9. CDR1 and CDR2 (germline): SEHNR, FQNEAQ (reference sequence). The CDR3 runs to 15 residues. This chain's CDR3 is CASSYIQGAQDTQYF. DNA for the CDR3: TGTGCCAGCAGCTACATCCAGGGGGCCCAGGATACGCAGTATTTT.

This chain connects TRBV28 to TRBJ2-3, with 7 bases aligning to TRBD2. The V gene end was trimmed by 3 bases and the J gene end by 6 bases; junction bases not matched to a gene: 6. The germline gives CDR1 MDHEN, CDR2 SYDVKM. This CDR3 is 14 amino acids long. CDR3 nucleotide sequence: TGTGCCAGCAGTTTGGGAGGGAGTAGGGATACGCAGTATTTT. It is translated as CASSLGGSRDTQYF.

The chain links TRBV6-5 to TRBJ2-7; D may be TRBD2 (6 bases). This CDR3 is built from 11 residues. The germline V gene has CDR1 MNHEY and CDR2 SVGAGI. Trimming stripped 6 bases from V and 6 bases from J, with 9 bases between. CDR3 sequence reads: CASSRGSEQYF. The CDR3, as DNA: TGTGCCAGCAGCCGGGGGTCCGAGCAGTACTTC.

This chain uses TRBV7-9 with TRBJ1-4, with a possible D match to TRBD1 (5 bases). This CDR3 region has 15 residues. The germline gives CDR1 SEHNR, CDR2 FQNEAQ (reference sequence). Trimming took 5 bases from V and 7 from J, leaving 17 bases between them. CDR3 loop: CASSPWEGTGEKLFF. Written as DNA, the CDR3 is TGTGCCAGCAGCCCTTGGGAGGGGACGGGTGAAAAACTGTTTTTT.

This chain uses TRBV7-9 with TRBJ2-5; the D is unclear. In germline, CDR1 is SEHNR, CDR2 FQNEAQ (reference sequence). The CDR3 totals 13 residues. V lost 5 bases, J lost 4 bases, and 11 bases lay in between. The DNA for the CDR3 is TGTGCCAGCAGCCGAGGTCCGGGAGAGACCCAGTACTTC. Translating it yields CASSRGPGETQYF.

The chain recombines TRBV7-6 with TRBJ2-1; 8 bases line up with TRBD2. V was clipped by 6 bases and J by 2 bases; unmatched bases: 9. The CDR3 contains 16 residues. Germline values: CDR1 SGHVS, CDR2 FNYEAQ. The CDR3: CASSLLISGAYNEQFF. The CDR3 nucleotides read TGTGCCAGCAGTCTCCTAATTAGCGGGGCCTACAATGAGCAGTTCTTC.

This clone was found once. The chain couples TRBV30 to TRBJ1-6; unclear D gene. V lost 3 bases, J lost 7 bases, and 10 bases lay in between. The CDR3 is 13 amino acids. CDR1 is GTSNPN and CDR2 is SVGIG in the germline V gene (reference sequence). The CDR3, as DNA: TGTGCCTGGAGGTCACAGCTGAATTCACCCCTCCACTTT. Its translation: CAWRSQLNSPLHF.

V usage is TRBV18 and J usage is TRBJ2-3; 7 bases agree with TRBD1. The V and J ends lost 5 bases and 2 bases, in that order; junction bases with no gene match: 4. CDR1 is KGHSH and CDR2 is LQKENI in the germline V gene. This CDR3 has 14 amino acids. The CDR3 DNA reads as TGTGCCAGCTCAGCCAGGGGGAACACAGATACGCAGTATTTT. Encoded protein: CASSARGNTDTQYF.

This clone was detected only a few times. The chain uses TRBV28 and TRBJ1-2; D remains unclear. V gave up 3 bases and J gave up 7 bases, with 21 bases separating them. CDR3 length: 16 amino acids. CDR1 and CDR2 from the germline V gene are MDHEN and SYDVKM. This CDR3 reads CASSFAGRVGDLGYTF. CDR3 sequence (DNA): TGTGCCAGCAGTTTCGCTGGGAGGGTCGGGGATCTTGGCTACACCTTC.